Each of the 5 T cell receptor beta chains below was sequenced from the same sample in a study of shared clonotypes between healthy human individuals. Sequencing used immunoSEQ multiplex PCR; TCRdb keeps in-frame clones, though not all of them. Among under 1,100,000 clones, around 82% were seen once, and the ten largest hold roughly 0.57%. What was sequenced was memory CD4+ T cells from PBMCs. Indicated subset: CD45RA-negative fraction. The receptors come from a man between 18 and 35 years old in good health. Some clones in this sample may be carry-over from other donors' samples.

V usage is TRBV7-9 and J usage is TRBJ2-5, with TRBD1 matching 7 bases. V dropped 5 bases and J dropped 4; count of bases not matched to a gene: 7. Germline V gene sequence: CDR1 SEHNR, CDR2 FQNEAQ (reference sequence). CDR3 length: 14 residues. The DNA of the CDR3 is TGTGCCAGCAGCATGACAGGGCCCGTAGAGACCCAGTACTTC. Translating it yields CASSMTGPVETQYF.

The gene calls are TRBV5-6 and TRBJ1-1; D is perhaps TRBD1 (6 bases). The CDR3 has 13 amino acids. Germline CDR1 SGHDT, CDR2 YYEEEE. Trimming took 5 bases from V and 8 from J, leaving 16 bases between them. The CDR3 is CASSPGTRTEAFF. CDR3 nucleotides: TGTGCCAGCAGTCCCGGGACACGGACGGAAGCTTTCTTT.

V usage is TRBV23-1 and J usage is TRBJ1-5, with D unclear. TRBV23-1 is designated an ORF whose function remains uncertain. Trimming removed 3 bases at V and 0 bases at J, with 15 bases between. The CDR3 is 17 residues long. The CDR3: CASSQVLPRISNQPQHF. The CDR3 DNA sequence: TGCGCCAGCAGTCAGGTACTTCCCAGGATTAGCAATCAGCCCCAGCATTTT.

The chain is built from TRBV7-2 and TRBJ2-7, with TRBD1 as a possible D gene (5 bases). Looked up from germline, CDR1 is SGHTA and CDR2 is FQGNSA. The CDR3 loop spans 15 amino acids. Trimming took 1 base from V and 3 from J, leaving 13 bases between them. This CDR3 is CASSLDTSGIYEQYF. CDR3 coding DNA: TGTGCCAGCAGCTTAGACACTTCAGGGATCTACGAGCAGTACTTC. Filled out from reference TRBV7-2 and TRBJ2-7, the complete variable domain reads GAGVSQSPSNKVTEKGKDVELRCDPISGHTALYWYRQSLGQGLEFLIYFQGNSAPDKSGLPSDRFSAERTGGSVSTLTIQRTQQEDSAVYLCASSLDTSGIYEQYFGPGTRLTVT.

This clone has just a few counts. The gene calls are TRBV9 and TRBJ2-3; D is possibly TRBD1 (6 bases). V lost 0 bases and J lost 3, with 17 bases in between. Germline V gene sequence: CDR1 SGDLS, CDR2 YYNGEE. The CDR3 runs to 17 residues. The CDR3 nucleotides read TGTGCCAGCAGCGTAGCTATAGGGGGAGTGGCAACAGATACGCAGTATTTT. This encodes CASSVAIGGVATDTQYF.